This section outlines one TCR beta chain sequence together with its context. Its target is not known. The data are from a study of early T cells in non-severe SARS-CoV-2 infection. Regarding the study as a whole: Database matching using VDJdb favored anti-spike CD8 responses, with private and CD4 specificities left missing.

Attachment of unique molecular identifiers was made to individual cDNA molecules. TCRdb re-derived calls from the 5' RACE reads in MiXCR, one entry per CDR3 protein. Among tens of thousands of distinct CDR3 sequences listed, roughly 7% were seen once. Germline CDR1 is SGHRS and CDR2 is YFSETQ. V lost 0 bases, J lost 2 bases, and 7 bases lay in between. There are 14 residues in the CDR3. V is TRBV5-1 and J is TRBJ2-3; D is uncertain. The sequence derives from an adult who was a healthcare worker with PCR-confirmed SARS-CoV-2 infection or an uninfected control (not recorded which). Sequencing was carried out using whole blood. The DNA for the CDR3 is TGCGCCAGCAGCTTGGGATGGTCCACAGATACGCAGTATTTT. It codes for CASSLGWSTDTQYF. Variable domain in full (rest from reference TRBV5-1 and TRBJ2-3): KAGVTQTPRYLIKTRGQQVTLSCSPISGHRSVSWYQQTPGQGLQFLFEYFSETQRNKGNFPGRFSGRQFSNSRSEMNVSTLELGDSALYLCASSLGWSTDTQYFGPGTRLTVL.